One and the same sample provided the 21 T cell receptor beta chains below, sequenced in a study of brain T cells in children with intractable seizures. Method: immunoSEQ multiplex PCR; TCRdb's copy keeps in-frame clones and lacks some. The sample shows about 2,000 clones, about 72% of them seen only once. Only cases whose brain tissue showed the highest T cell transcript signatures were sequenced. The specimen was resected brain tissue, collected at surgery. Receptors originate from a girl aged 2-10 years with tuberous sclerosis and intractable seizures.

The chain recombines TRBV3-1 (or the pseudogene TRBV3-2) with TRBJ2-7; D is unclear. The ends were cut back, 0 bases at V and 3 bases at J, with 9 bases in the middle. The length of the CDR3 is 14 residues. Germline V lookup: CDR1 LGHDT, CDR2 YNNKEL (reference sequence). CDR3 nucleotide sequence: TGTGCCAGCAGCCAAGATGACGCCGGCTACGAGCAGTACTTC. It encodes CASSQDDAGYEQYF.

The CDR3 region is CASSTRGSSYEQYF. CDR3 bases: TGTGCCAGCAGCACCAGGGGCTCTTCCTACGAGCAGTACTTC. V gene TRBV5-4 combines with J gene TRBJ2-7; a weak D match, TRBD1 (6 bases). The CDR3 runs to 14 residues. The germline V gene encodes CDR1 SGHNT and CDR2 YYREEE (reference sequence). Deletions cut 4 bases from V and 1 base from J, with 12 bases between.

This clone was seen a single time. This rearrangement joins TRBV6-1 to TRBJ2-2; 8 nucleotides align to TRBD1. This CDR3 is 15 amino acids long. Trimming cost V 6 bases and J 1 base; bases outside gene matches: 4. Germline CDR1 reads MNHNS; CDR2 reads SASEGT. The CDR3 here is CASRSDRGNTGELFF. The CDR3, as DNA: TGTGCCAGCAGATCTGACAGGGGGAACACCGGGGAGCTGTTTTTT.

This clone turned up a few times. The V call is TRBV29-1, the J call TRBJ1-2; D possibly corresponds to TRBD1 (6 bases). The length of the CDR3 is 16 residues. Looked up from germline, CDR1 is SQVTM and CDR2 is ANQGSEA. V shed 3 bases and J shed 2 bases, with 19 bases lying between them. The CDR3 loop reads CSVEVLRDTVNYGYTF. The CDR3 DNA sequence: TGCAGCGTTGAGGTACTCCGGGACACGGTCAACTATGGCTACACCTTC.

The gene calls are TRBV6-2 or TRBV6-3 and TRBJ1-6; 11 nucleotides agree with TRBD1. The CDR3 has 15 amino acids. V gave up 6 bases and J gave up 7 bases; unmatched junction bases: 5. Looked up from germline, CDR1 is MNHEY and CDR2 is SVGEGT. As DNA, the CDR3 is TGTGCCAGCAGCCTCGGGACAGGGGGAAATTCACCCCTCCACTTT. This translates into CASSLGTGGNSPLHF.

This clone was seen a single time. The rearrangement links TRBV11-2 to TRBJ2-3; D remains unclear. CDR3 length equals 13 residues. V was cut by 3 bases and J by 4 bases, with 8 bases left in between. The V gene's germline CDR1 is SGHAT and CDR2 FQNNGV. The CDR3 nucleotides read TGTGCCAGCAGCTTGCTCCATGCAGATACGCAGTATTTT. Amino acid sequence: CASSLLHADTQYF.

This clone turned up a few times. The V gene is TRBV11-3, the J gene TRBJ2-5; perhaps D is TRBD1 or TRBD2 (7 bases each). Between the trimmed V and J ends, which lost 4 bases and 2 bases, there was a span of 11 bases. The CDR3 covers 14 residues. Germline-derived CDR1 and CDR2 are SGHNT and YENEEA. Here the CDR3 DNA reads TGTGCCAGCAGCTCCCAGGGGGGGCAAGAGACCCAGTACTTC. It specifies CASSSQGGQETQYF.

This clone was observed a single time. In DNA, the CDR3 is TGTGCCAGCAGTAACAGGGGGCTCGCGGAGACCCAGTACTTC. The encoded protein is CASSNRGLAETQYF. This chain joins TRBV6-5 and TRBJ2-5; 9 nucleotides match TRBD1. V lost 5 bases to trimming and J lost 5 bases; unmatched junction nucleotides: 6. Germline CDR1 reads MNHEY; CDR2 reads SVGAGI. This CDR3 is 14 amino acids long.

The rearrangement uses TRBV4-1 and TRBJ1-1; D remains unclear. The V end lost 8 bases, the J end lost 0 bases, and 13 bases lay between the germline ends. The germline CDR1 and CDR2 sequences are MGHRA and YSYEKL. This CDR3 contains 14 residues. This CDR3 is CASAGLLLNTEAFF. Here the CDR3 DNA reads TGCGCCAGCGCAGGTCTCCTTTTGAACACTGAAGCTTTCTTT.

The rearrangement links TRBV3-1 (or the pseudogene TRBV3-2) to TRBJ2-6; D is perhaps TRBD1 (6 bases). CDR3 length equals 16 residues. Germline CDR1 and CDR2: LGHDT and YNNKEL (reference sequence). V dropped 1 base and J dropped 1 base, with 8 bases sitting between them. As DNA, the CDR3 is TGTGCCAGCAGCCAAGGAACAGGGTCTGGGGCCAACGTCCTGACTTTC. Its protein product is CASSQGTGSGANVLTF.

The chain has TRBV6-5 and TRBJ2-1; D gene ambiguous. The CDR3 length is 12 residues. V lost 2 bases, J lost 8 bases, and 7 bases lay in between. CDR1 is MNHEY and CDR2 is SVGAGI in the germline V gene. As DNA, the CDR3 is TGTGCCAGCAGTTACAATCAAGATGAGCAGTTCTTC. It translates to CASSYNQDEQFF.

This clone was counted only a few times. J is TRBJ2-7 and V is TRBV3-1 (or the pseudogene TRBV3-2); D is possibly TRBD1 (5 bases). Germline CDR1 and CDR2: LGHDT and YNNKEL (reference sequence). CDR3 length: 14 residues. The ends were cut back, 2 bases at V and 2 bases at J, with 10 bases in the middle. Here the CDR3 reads CASSQYTGTYEQYF. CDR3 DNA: TGTGCCAGCAGCCAATACACAGGTACCTACGAGCAGTACTTC.

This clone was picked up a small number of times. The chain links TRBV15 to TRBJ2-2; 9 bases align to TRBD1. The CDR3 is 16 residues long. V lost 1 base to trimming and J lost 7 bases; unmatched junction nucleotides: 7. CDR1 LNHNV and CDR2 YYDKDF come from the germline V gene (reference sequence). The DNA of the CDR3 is TGTGCCACCAGCAGAGGAGGGGACAGGGCTTACGGGGAGCTGTTTTTT. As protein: CATSRGGDRAYGELFF.

DNA of the CDR3: TGTGCCAGCGGGTACAGCAGCAATCAGCCCCAGCATTTT. This translates into CASGYSSNQPQHF. This chain uses TRBV27 with TRBJ1-5; D is unresolved. The V end lost 8 bases, the J end lost 1 base, and 9 bases lay between the germline ends. Germline V gives CDR1 MNHEY, CDR2 SMNVEV (reference sequence). The CDR3 is 13 amino acids.

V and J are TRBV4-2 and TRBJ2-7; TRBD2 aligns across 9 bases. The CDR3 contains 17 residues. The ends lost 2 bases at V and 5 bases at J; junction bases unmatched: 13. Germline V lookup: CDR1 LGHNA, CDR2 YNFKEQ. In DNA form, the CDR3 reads TGTGCCAGCAGCCAACCCGTAGCGGGAGTGCCGTCCCACGAGCAGTACTTC. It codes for CASSQPVAGVPSHEQYF.

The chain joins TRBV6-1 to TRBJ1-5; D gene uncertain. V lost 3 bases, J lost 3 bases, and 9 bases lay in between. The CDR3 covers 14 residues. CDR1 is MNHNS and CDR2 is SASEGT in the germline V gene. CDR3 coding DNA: TGTGCCAGCAGTGAGGACGGAACCAATCAGCCCCAGCATTTT. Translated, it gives CASSEDGTNQPQHF.

In nucleotides, the CDR3 is TGTGCCAGCAGCTGGACGGGCGGGGACCTGGGGCAGTTCTTC. Translation gives CASSWTGGDLGQFF. The rearrangement uses TRBV7-2 and TRBJ2-1, with D perhaps matching TRBD2 (6 bases). This CDR3 is 14 amino acids long. V was clipped by 4 bases and J by 12 bases, with 19 bases between them. Per the germline V gene, CDR1 is SGHTA and CDR2 is FQGNSA.

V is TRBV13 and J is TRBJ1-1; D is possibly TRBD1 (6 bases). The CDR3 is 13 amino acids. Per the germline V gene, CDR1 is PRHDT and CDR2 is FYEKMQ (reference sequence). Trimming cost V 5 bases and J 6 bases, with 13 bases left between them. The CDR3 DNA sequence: TGTGCCAGCAGCATCTCCAGGGGTGCTGAAGCTTTCTTT. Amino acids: CASSISRGAEAFF.

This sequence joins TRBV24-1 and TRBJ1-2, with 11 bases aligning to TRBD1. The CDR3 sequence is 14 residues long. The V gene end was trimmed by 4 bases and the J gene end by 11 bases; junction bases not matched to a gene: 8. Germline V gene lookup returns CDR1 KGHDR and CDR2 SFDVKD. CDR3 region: CATSERGTGGRYTF. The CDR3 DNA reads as TGTGCCACCAGTGAGCGGGGGACAGGGGGACGGTACACCTTC.

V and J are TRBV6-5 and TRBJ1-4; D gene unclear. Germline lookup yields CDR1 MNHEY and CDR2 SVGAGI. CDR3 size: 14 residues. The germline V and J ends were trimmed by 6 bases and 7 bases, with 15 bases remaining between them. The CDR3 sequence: CASRTNAYSEKLFF. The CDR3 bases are TGTGCCAGCAGGACCAACGCGTATAGTGAAAAACTGTTTTTT.

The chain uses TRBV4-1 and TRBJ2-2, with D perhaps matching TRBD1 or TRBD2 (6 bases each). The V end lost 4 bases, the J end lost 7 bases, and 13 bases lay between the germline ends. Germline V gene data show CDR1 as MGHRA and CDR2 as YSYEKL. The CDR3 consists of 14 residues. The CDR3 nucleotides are TGCGCCAGCAGCCCCGGAGGGGGGCTCGGGGAGCTGTTTTTT. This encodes CASSPGGGLGELFF.